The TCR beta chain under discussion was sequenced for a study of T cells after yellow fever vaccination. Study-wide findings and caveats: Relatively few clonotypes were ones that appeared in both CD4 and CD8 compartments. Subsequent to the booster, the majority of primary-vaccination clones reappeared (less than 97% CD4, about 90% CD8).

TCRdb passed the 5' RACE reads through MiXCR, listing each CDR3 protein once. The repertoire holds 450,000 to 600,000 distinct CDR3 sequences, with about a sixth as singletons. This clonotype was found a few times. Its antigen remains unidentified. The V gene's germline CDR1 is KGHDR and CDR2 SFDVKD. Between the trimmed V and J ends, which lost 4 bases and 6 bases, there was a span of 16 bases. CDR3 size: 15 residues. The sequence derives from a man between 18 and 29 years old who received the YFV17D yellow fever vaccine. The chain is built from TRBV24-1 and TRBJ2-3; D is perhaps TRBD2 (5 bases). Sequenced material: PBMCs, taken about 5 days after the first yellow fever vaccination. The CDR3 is CATSESGNRPDTQYF. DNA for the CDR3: TGTGCCACCAGTGAGTCGGGGAATCGCCCGGATACGCAGTATTTT.